This TCR beta chain stems from a study of identical twins. The CDR3 is made up of 13 amino acids. Germline CDR1 MNHEY, CDR2 SVGAGI. With 4 bases removed from V and 5 bases from J, the gap between germline ends came to 8 bases. TCRdb reanalysed the 5' RACE reads using MiXCR and keeps one entry per CDR3 protein. Among 650,000 to 750,000 distinct CDR3 sequences, 21% were seen once, and the ten largest hold 4.3%. These data were also reused for a study on T cells expressing NK-cell markers.

The rearrangement links TRBV6-5 to TRBJ2-2; unclear D gene. This TCR came from a woman aged 18-29 years in good health. The sample taken for sequencing was PBMCs. This CDR3 is CASSFQLTGELFF. CDR3 bases: TGTGCCAGCAGTTTCCAACTTACCGGGGAGCTGTTTTTT.